The 25 T cell receptor beta chains given below trace back to one sample, sequenced in a study of tumor-infiltrating lymphocytes in glioblastoma multiforme. TCRB libraries came from RNA via three nested multiplex PCR rounds. MiXCR, applied by TCRdb to the multiplex PCR reads, yields one record per CDR3 protein. The table includes some 10,000 distinct CDR3 sequences, about 72% detected once. The material sequenced was brain tumor tissue. Receptor source: a male donor with glioblastoma.

This clonotype turned up a few times. The J gene is TRBJ1-1, the V gene TRBV7-8; D gene ambiguous. CDR1 is SGHVS and CDR2 is FQNEAQ in the germline V gene. The CDR3 sequence is 14 residues long. V shed 2 bases and J shed 2 bases, with 9 bases lying between them. The CDR3 here is CASSLLWGNTEAFF. CDR3 coding DNA: TGTGCCAGCAGCTTATTATGGGGAAACACTGAAGCTTTCTTT.

Remarks on this clonotype: As the CDR3 is not closed by the conserved phenylalanine or tryptophan, this likely results from a read error. V gene TRBV5-1 combines with J gene TRBJ2-5; D uncertain. The CDR3 consists of 13 residues. Germline assignment: CDR1 SGHRS and CDR2 YFSETQ. CDR3 loop: CSSSSDWKETQYS. The CDR3 coding sequence is TGCTCCAGCAGCTCTGACTGGAAAGAGACCCAGTACTCC.

The chain combines TRBV20-1 with TRBJ2-3, with TRBD1 identical over 8 bases. This CDR3 has 15 amino acids. Looked up from germline, CDR1 is DFQATT and CDR2 is SNEGSKA (reference sequence). With 6 bases clipped from V and 10 bases from J, the junction kept 18 bases outside the gene matches. The CDR3 loop reads CSALWTGTNLNAQYF. Written as DNA, the CDR3 is TGCAGTGCCCTATGGACAGGGACGAACCTTAATGCGCAGTATTTT.

The V and J genes are TRBV5-4 and TRBJ2-2; 7 bases map to TRBD2. The CDR3 contains 18 residues. Germline V gives CDR1 SGHNT, CDR2 YYREEE (reference sequence). J gave up 1 base and V 4 bases, and 13 bases lay outside the gene matches. The CDR3 DNA reads TGTGCCAGCAGCAGGGACCACCCCGGGAGGAGGAACACCGGGGAGCTGTTTTTT. This encodes CASSRDHPGRRNTGELFF.

The sample holds a few counts of this clonotype. The CDR3 DNA is TGCAGTGCTTCCTCCGGGACAGGGCATCTCATGGGGAACGAGCAGTACTTC. Its translation is CSASSGTGHLMGNEQYF. V gene TRBV20-1 combines with J gene TRBJ2-7; 9 bases are a match to TRBD1. Germline lookup yields CDR1 DFQATT and CDR2 SNEGSKA (reference sequence). This CDR3 contains 17 residues. With V trimmed by 5 bases and J by 5 bases, 19 bases remained unmatched.

The rearrangement joins TRBV28 to TRBJ1-1; no reliable D call. The CDR3 extends over 15 amino acids. Germline V gene lookup returns CDR1 MDHEN and CDR2 SYDVKM. The V and J ends lost 6 bases and 0 bases respectively, with 14 bases between them. The CDR3 region has the DNA TGTGCCAGCAGCCCTGGACCGGCCATGAACACTGAAGCTTTCTTT. It yields the protein CASSPGPAMNTEAFF.

On this clonotype itself: Here the CDR3 omits its conserved ending phenylalanine or tryptophan, so a read error is the likely source. V and J are TRBV29-1 and TRBJ2-7; 9 bases match TRBD1. The CDR3 length is 11 residues. Trimming at V came to 7 bases and at J to 8 bases, leaving 6 bases not matched to a gene. Germline CDR1 SQVTM, CDR2 ANQGSEA. The CDR3 loop reads CSGAGTGKQYS. CDR3 bases: TGCAGCGGCGCCGGGACAGGGAAGCAGTACTCC.

This clonotype is medium-sized. The chain links TRBV6-5 to TRBJ2-6; D not certain. The germline CDR1 and CDR2 sequences are MNHEY and SVGAGI. CDR3 length equals 15 residues. The V gene lost 5 bases and the J gene lost 0 bases, with 8 bases spanning the gap. The CDR3 nucleotides read TGTGCCAGCAGTCCCCCGAGCTCTGGGGCCAACGTCCTGACTTTC. Amino acid sequence: CASSPPSSGANVLTF.

Details on this clonotype: At one end the junction does not follow the germline gene, possibly because of a read error. The chain combines TRBV12-3 or TRBV12-4 with TRBJ2-1; 7 nucleotides agree with TRBD2. This CDR3 is 15 amino acids long. CDR3 nucleotide sequence: TGTGCGAGCAGCTCGAGGGAGGGGATTTGGGATAAGCAGTTCTTC. Translation: CASSSREGIWDKQFF.

The rearrangement joins TRBV11-2 to TRBJ2-7, with TRBD2 matching over 9 bases. Unmatched junction bases numbered 6, after V lost 5 bases and J lost 4 bases. Looked up from germline, CDR1 is SGHAT and CDR2 is FQNNGV. This CDR3 region has 14 residues. CDR3 sequence: CASSAASGDYEQYF. DNA for the CDR3: TGTGCCAGCAGCGCCGCTAGCGGGGATTACGAGCAGTACTTC.

In this sample, this clonotype turned up once. One end of the junction is discordant with germline, which a read error may explain. The chain couples TRBV29-1 to TRBJ1-1; maybe TRBD1 (5 bases). Germline V CDR1 and CDR2: SQVTM, ANQGSEA. This CDR3 is 12 amino acids long. For the CDR3, the DNA is TGCAGCGTTGGGGCGACAGAGAGTGCCCGGGGCTTT. Residues: CSVGATESARGF. The full variable domain, completed using reference TRBV29-1 and TRBJ1-1, is SAVISQKPSRDICQRGTSLTIQCQVDSQVTMMFWYRQQPGQSLTLIATANQGSEATYESGFVIDKFPISRPNLTFSTLTVSNMSPEDSSIYLCSVGATESARGFGQGTRLTVV.

Points on this clonotype: A junction boundary mismatches the germline segment, possibly from a read error. This sequence joins TRBV20-1 and TRBJ1-5; D unclear. Germline CDR1 and CDR2: DFQATT and SNEGSKA (reference sequence). This CDR3 comprises 15 residues. CDR3 protein: CRARASGSLNQPQHF. The CDR3 DNA sequence: TGCCGTGCTAGGGCCTCCGGGTCCCTTAATCAGCCCCAGCATTTC.

Note on this clonotype: Since a much larger clone is just one base distant, this may be a read error. The V and J genes are TRBV24-1 and TRBJ2-2; perhaps TRBD2 as D (5 bases). This CDR3 has 18 residues. CDR1 and CDR2 (germline): KGHDR, SFDVKD. CDR3 in amino acids: CGTSDLRDEGSNTGELFF. DNA of the CDR3: TGTGGCACCAGTGATTTAAGGGATGAGGGATCGAACACCGGGGAGCTGTTTTTT.

This chain joins TRBV11-3 and TRBJ2-7; 7 bases fit TRBD1. The ends lost 5 bases at V and 5 bases at J; junction bases unmatched: 12. Germline-derived CDR1 and CDR2 are SGHNT and YENEEA. The CDR3 is 15 residues long. The CDR3: CASSPAGTVGHEQYF. CDR3 in DNA: TGTGCCAGCAGCCCGGCCGGGACAGTAGGGCACGAGCAGTACTTC.

The J gene is TRBJ2-7, the V gene TRBV11-2; no reliable D call. V lost 0 bases and J lost 6, with 12 bases in between. Germline CDR1 SGHAT, CDR2 FQNNGV. The CDR3 has 14 residues. CDR3 sequence: CASSLDLIPGEQYF. DNA of the CDR3: TGTGCCAGCAGCTTAGATCTAATCCCCGGCGAGCAGTACTTC.

The chain has TRBV6-2 or TRBV6-3 and TRBJ2-2; 11 positions match TRBD2. Looked up from germline, CDR1 is MNHEY and CDR2 is SVGEGT. The junction had 7 bases not matched to a gene; V was cut back by 6 bases and J by 7 bases. This CDR3 has 15 amino acids. CDR3 nucleotides: TGTGCCAGCAGGCCAGGACTAGCGGGCAGCGGGGAGCTGTTTTTT. The encoded protein is CASRPGLAGSGELFF.

V is TRBV20-1 and J is TRBJ2-2; D possibly corresponds to TRBD1 (6 bases). The CDR3 length is 19 residues. Germline V gene lookup returns CDR1 DFQATT and CDR2 SNEGSKA (reference sequence). V was trimmed by 0 bases and J by 0 bases, leaving 20 bases between them. The CDR3 DNA reads as TGCAGTGCTAGAGATCAATGGGACACCTCATCCGCGAACACCGGGGAGCTGTTTTTT. It yields the protein CSARDQWDTSSANTGELFF.

Comment on this clonotype: The CDR3 does not close with the conserved phenylalanine or tryptophan, likely indicating a read error. Because the CDR3's place on the DNA is in doubt, the DNA is left out and the CDR3 is given as listed by TCRdb. The J gene is TRBJ2-1, the V gene TRBV29-1; the tabulated D call, TRBD2, remains unverified against the DNA. The V gene's germline CDR1 is SQVTM and CDR2 ANQGSEA. The CDR3 is 15 residues long, counting both termini. The CDR3 loop is CSVDGTSGNYNEQFG.

To note about this clonotype: Mismatch with germline at one junction end may stem from a read error. The rearrangement uses TRBV29-1 and TRBJ2-1; D could derive from TRBD1 or TRBD2 (5 bases each). CDR1 SQVTM and CDR2 ANQGSEA come from the germline V gene. This CDR3 spans 14 amino acids. The CDR3 sequence is CSVGERQRGNEQFF. CDR3 coding DNA: TGCAGCGTTGGGGAACGGCAGAGGGGCAATGAGCAATTCTTC.

About this clonotype: It is likely a read error, because the conserved phenylalanine at the end of the CDR3 is missing. This chain connects TRBV20-1 to TRBJ2-7, with 8 nucleotides matching TRBD2. Trimming at V came to 1 base and at J to 7 bases, leaving 12 bases not matched to a gene. From germline, CDR1 is DFQATT and CDR2 SNEGSKA (reference sequence). There are 15 residues in the CDR3. Here the CDR3 reads CSARAGGTWDDEQYC. The CDR3 coding sequence is TGCAGTGCTAGAGCGGGAGGGACATGGGACGATGAGCAGTACTGC.

A note on this clonotype: The junction shows a germline mismatch at one end, possibly a read error. The chain joins TRBV5-1 to TRBJ2-2, with a possible D match to TRBD2 (5 bases). Germline CDR1 reads SGHRS; CDR2 reads YFSETQ. The CDR3 runs 16 residues. In nucleotides, the CDR3 is TGCGCCAGCAGCTTCGGGATTAGCACGAACACCGGGGAACTGTTTTTT. Its protein is CASSFGISTNTGELFF.

By sample share, this clonotype is medium-sized. The chain couples TRBV4-1 to TRBJ2-7; a possible D gene is TRBD2 (6 bases). Trimming shortened V by 5 bases and J by 7 bases, and 15 bases separated the two germline ends. Germline CDR1 is MGHRA and CDR2 is YSYEKL. CDR3 length equals 13 residues. The CDR3 protein is CASSRTTDEEQYF. The CDR3 bases are TGCGCCAGCAGCAGGACTACCGATGAAGAGCAGTACTTC.

Worth noting for this clonotype: Here the CDR3 omits its conserved ending phenylalanine or tryptophan, so a read error is the likely source. The chain employs TRBV29-1 and TRBJ2-1, with TRBD1 matching 7 bases. V shed 4 bases, J shed 5 bases, and the junction held 8 bases outside the gene matches. This CDR3 is 14 amino acids long. The germline gives CDR1 SQVTM, CDR2 ANQGSEA. Here the CDR3 reads CSVVGRQGDNEQFL. The CDR3 DNA sequence: TGCAGCGTTGTGGGGCGGCAGGGGGACAATGAGCAGTTCTTG.

The rearrangement joins TRBV10-3 to TRBJ2-7; the match to TRBD1 covers 9 bases. Unmatched junction bases numbered 2, after V lost 6 bases and J lost 2 bases. Germline assignment: CDR1 ENHRY and CDR2 SYGVKD. This CDR3 comprises 13 residues. Here the CDR3 reads CAISGQGPYEQYF. The CDR3 DNA reads TGTGCCATCAGCGGACAGGGGCCCTACGAGCAGTACTTC.

The CDR3: CSARDGREVQETQYF. CDR3 nucleotide sequence: TGCAGTGCTAGAGATGGGCGGGAGGTTCAAGAGACCCAGTACTTC. The genes are TRBV20-1 and TRBJ2-5; 8 nucleotides align to TRBD2. The junction had 5 bases not matched to a gene; V was cut back by 0 bases and J by 2 bases. The germline gives CDR1 DFQATT, CDR2 SNEGSKA (reference sequence). This CDR3 contains 15 residues.